This T cell receptor (beta chain) is drawn from a study of shared clonotypes between healthy human individuals (dated by TCRdb to 2018 to 2020). Broadly, across the study: A few men and two women, aged 18 to 49 years, made up the cohort. To estimate repertoire size and how much clonotypes are shared between individuals, the study performed deep sequencing of blood TCR repertoires from about five healthy adults. Different laboratories and diverse techniques were used to prepare libraries and sequence TCR repertoires, to increase sequencing depth and limit assay-specific biases. For each donor, CD4 naive and CD4 memory were each given three plates, CD8 naive was given two plates, and CD8 memory was given one plate. Each donor's leukapheresis produced roughly between about 0.9 and 9.5 billion PBMCs. The full study reports these points: The small number of donors limited the genetic and exposure-history diversity represented. Even with the large sequencing depth, rarefaction of the sorted-subset datasets indicated that sequencing was incomplete. Based on pairwise subsampling, the degree of clonotype sharing among donors was expected to be affected by sequencing depth. Sampling was limited to blood, and TCR repertoires in tissue likely differ from TCR repertoires in blood. Higher generation probabilities were observed for clonotypes shared by all four sorted-subset donors than for non-shared clonotypes. Estimated clonotype richness was generally larger for naive than for memory subsets. When a handful of donors were compared, the shared fraction of clonotypes was 5% to 6.5% for naive CD4, roughly 3.4% for naive CD8, 2.3% for memory CD4, and roughly 0.4% for memory CD8.

Using the deep immunoSEQ assay, multiplex PCR amplified TCR CDR3 regions from genomic DNA. For each cell subset, the extracted genomic DNA was distributed evenly across all wells of several immunoSEQ 96-well plates, and each plate served as one replicate. For sorted subsets, each replicate PCR was loaded with roughly 190 ng genomic DNA, equivalent to some 27,000 T cell genomes. The purified libraries were quantified using a Qubit 3.0 fluorometer, sized with a Bioanalyzer 2100, and then quantified again using the KAPA Library Quantification kit. Every immunoSEQ 96-well plate was sequenced on a separate single-read 150-cycle Illumina NextSeq 550 flow cell. On the authors' methods: Because the immunoSEQ output included only junctional sequences and no quality scores, the filtering could not be the same as the filtering used for full-length reads. Sequences were annotated with PyIR, a Python wrapper for IgBLAST v1.9, and V/J genes and CDR3 were assigned using IMGT germline references. Any read was removed if the V/J assignment was weak (E-value above 1e-6), the CDR3 was missing, or the read contained stop codons, out-of-frame junctions, or ambiguous translated residues. V3J clonotypes were defined by identical inferred V gene, J gene, and CDR3 amino acid sequence. To compute the percentage overlap between repertoires, the number of shared unique clonotypes was divided by the size of the smaller repertoire. RTK rarefaction, the Chao1 estimator, and Recon v2.1 estimates of unobserved clonotypes were used to assess repertoire richness. OLGA was used to compute generation probabilities for all TCRbeta clonotypes that the gDNA method yielded from a handful of donors. TCRdb took over this immuneACCESS table, retaining in-frame rearrangements with V and J assigned. Such tables are incomplete; in checked studies, under half of the missing clones stem from an unresolved V gene, and the remainder is unexplained. The V and J calls and clone size come from that table; D and trimming were worked out from the DNA. The sample data list roughly 530,000 clones, and 90% to 96% of these were observed just once. Roughly 0.06% of the sample is held by the ten biggest clonotypes.

As concerns this clone: What antigen it recognizes has not been identified. Per-nucleotide qualities are absent, and no much larger clonotype sits a single base away.

From the cysteine through the phenylalanine, the CDR3 covers 16 amino acids. Of all the DNA, just the CDR3 is kept, 48 bases in frame from base 1. The germline V gene encodes CDR1 SNHLY and CDR2 FYNNEI. At the junction V is shortened by 7 bases and J by 1 base, with 19 bases in between. The donors were healthy, HIV-negative adults with no recently reported acute infections or vaccinations. Every donor was a Caucasian adult living in Nashville, Tennessee, USA. CD4+ T cells were enriched by magnetic negative selection, after which naive cells were positively selected on CD45RA and the negative fraction was taken as the memory subset. Blood was obtained by leukapheresis, after which PBMCs were separated by Ficoll-Histopaque density gradient centrifugation and cryopreserved in liquid nitrogen vapor phase. Analytical flow cytometry was used to check the purity and quantity of each magnetically sorted T cell population. Genomic DNA was isolated from every sorted fraction and measured by UV absorbance on a Nanodrop 2000c.

This clonotype was sampled from a woman aged 30 to 39 in good health. The receptor chain draws on TRBV2 and TRBJ1-2, with a weak D call of TRBD1 (5 bases match). The specimen was naive CD4+ T cells sorted from blood. The sample's cell subset or site label, decoded: CD45RA+ positively selected. The nucleotide sequence is given as TGTGCCAGCACCCAACTAGGACATACTAATAACTATGGCTACACCTTC. It translates to CASTQLGHTNNYGYTF.